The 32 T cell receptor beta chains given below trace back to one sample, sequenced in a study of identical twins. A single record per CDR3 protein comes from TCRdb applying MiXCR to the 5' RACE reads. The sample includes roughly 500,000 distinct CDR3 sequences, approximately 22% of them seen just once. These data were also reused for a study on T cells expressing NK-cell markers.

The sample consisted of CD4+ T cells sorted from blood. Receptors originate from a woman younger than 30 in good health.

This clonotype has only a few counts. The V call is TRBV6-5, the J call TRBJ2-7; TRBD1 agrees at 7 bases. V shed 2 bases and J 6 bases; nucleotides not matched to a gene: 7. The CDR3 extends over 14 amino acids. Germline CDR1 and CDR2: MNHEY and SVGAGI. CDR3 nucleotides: TGTGCCAGCAGTTACAGGGGGCAGGCGGGCGAGCAGTACTTC. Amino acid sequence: CASSYRGQAGEQYF.

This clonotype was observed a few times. The CDR3 protein is CSARVLAGVPEQYF. As DNA, the CDR3 is TGCAGTGCTAGGGTGCTAGCGGGAGTCCCCGAGCAGTACTTC. The chain carries TRBV20-1 and TRBJ2-7; 10 nucleotides match TRBD2. Germline CDR1 DFQATT, CDR2 SNEGSKA (reference sequence). The junction had 8 bases not matched to a gene; V was cut back by 3 bases and J by 6 bases. The CDR3 spans 14 residues.

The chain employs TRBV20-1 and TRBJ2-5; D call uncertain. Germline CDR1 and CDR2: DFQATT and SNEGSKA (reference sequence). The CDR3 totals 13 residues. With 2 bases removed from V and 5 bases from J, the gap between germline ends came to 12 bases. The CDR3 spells CSARYLDWETQYF. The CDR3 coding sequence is TGCAGTGCTAGATACCTAGACTGGGAGACCCAGTACTTC.

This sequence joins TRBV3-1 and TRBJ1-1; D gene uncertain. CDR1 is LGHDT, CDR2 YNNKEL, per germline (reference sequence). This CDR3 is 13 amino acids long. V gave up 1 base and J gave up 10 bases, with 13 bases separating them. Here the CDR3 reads CASSQGWSGGAFF. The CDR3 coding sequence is TGTGCCAGCAGCCAAGGTTGGTCAGGTGGAGCTTTCTTT.

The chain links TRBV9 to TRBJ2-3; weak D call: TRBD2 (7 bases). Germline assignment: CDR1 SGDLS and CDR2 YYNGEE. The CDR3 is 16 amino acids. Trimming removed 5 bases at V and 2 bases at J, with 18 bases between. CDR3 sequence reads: CASSRGGGPITDTQYF. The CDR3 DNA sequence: TGTGCCAGCAGTAGAGGGGGGGGGCCGATCACAGATACGCAGTATTTT. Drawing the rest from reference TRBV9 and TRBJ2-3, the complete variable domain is DSGVTQTPKHLITATGQRVTLRCSPRSGDLSVYWYQQSLDQGLQFLIQYYNGEERAKGNILERFSAQQFPDLHSELNLSSLELGDSALYFCASSRGGGPITDTQYFGPGTRLTVL.

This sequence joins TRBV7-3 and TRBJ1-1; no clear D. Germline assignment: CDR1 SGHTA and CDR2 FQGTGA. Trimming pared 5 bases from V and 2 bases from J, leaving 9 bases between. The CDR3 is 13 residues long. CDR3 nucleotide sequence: TGTGCCAGCAGCCCGGTGGCTAACACTGAAGCTTTCTTT. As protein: CASSPVANTEAFF.

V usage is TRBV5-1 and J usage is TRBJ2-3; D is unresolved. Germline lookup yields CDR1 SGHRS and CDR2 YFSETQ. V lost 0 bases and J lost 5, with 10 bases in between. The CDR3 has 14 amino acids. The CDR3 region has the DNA TGCGCCAGCAGCTTGGCAGGAATTGGAGATACGCAGTATTTT. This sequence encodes CASSLAGIGDTQYF.

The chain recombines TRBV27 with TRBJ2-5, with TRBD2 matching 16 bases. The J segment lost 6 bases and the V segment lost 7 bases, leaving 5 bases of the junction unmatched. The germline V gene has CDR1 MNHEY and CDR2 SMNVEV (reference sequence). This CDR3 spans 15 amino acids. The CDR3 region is CASTGTSGRVQTQYF. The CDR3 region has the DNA TGTGCCAGCACCGGGACTAGCGGGAGGGTGCAGACCCAGTACTTC.

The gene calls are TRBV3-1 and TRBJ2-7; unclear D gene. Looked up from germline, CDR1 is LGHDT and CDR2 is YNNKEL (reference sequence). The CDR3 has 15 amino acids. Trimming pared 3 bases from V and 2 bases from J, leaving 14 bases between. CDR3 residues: CASSQGRKSAYEQYF. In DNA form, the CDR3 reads TGTGCCAGCAGCCAGGGCCGAAAGAGCGCCTACGAGCAGTACTTC.

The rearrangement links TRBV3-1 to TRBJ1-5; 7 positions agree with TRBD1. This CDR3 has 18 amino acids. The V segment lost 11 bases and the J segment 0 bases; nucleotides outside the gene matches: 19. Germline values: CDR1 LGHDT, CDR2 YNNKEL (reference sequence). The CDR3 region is CAFSSFYPGQDSNQPQHF. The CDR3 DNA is TGTGCCTTCAGTTCATTTTATCCCGGACAGGATAGCAATCAGCCCCAGCATTTT. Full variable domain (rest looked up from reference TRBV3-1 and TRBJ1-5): DTAVSQTPKYLVTQMGNDKSIKCEQNLGHDTMYWYKQDSKKFLKIMFSYNNKELIINETVPNRFSPKSPDKAHLNLHINSLELGDSAVYFCAFSSFYPGQDSNQPQHFGDGTRLSIL.

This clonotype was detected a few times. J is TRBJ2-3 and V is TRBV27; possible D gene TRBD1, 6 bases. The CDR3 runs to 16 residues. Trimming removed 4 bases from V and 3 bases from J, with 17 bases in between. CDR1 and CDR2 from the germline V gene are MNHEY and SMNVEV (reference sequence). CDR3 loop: CASSSIQGFGTDTQYF. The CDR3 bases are TGTGCCAGCAGTTCAATCCAGGGGTTTGGAACAGATACGCAGTATTTT.

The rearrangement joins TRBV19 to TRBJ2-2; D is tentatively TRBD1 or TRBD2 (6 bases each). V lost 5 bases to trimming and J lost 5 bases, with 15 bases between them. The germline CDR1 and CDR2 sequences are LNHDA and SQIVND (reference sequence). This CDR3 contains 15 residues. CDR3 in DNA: TGTGCCAGTAGTGCAGAAGGGGGGAGGACCGGGGAGCTGTTTTTT. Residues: CASSAEGGRTGELFF.

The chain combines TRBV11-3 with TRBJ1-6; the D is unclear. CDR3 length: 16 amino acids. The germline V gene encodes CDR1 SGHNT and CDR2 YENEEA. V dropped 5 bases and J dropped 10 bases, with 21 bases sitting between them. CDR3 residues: CASSGDKAATTSPLHF. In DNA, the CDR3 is TGTGCCAGCAGCGGGGATAAGGCCGCTACCACATCACCCCTCCACTTT.

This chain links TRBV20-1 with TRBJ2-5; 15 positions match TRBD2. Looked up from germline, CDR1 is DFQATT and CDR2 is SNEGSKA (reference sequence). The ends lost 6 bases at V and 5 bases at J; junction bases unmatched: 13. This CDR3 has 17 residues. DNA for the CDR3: TGCAGTGCAGCACCCGGGACTAGCGGGAGGAAGAGGGAGACCCAGTACTTC. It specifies CSAAPGTSGRKRETQYF.

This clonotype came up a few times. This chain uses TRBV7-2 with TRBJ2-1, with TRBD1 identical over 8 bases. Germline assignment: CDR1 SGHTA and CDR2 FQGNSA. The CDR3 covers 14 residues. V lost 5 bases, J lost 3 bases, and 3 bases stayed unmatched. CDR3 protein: CTSSRDRSYNEQFF. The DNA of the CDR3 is TGTACCAGCAGCCGGGACAGGAGCTACAATGAGCAGTTCTTC.

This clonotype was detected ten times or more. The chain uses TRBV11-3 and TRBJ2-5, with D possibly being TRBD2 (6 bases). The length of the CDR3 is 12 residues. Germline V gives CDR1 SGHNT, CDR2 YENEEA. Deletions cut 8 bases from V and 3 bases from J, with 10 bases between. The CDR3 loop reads CASSGGEETQYF. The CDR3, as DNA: TGTGCCAGCTCAGGAGGGGAAGAGACCCAGTACTTC.

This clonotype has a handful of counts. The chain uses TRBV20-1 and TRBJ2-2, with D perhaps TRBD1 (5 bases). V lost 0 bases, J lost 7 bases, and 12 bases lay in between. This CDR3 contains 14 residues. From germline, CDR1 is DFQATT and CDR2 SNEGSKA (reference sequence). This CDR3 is CSARDRVGLGELFF. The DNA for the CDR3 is TGCAGTGCTAGAGATCGGGTGGGGCTCGGGGAGCTGTTTTTT.

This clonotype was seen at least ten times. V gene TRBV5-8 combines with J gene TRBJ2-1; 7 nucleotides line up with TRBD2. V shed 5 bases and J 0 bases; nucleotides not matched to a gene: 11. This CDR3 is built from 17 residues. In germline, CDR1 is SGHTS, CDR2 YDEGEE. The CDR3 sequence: CASSPQRGRSSYNEQFF. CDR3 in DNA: TGTGCCAGCAGTCCACAGCGGGGACGGAGCTCCTACAATGAGCAGTTCTTC.

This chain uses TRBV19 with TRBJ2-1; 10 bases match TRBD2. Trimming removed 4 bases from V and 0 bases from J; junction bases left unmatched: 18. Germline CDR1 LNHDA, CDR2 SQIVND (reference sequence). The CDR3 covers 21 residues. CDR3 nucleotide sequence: TGTGCCAGTAGTAGATTTCGGCGAGCGAGCGGGGGGGAAAGCTCCTACAATGAGCAGTTCTTC. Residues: CASSRFRRASGGESSYNEQFF.

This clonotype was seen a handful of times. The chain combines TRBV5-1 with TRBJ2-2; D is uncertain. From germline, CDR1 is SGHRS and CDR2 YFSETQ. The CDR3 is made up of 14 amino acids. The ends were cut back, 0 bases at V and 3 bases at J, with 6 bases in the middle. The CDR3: CASSLVEYTGELFF. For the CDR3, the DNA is TGCGCCAGCAGCTTGGTCGAGTACACCGGGGAGCTGTTTTTT.

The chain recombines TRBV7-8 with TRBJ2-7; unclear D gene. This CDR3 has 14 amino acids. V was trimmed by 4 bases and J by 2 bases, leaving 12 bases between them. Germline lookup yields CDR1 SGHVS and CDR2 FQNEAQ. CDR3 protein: CASSSIGIPYEQYF. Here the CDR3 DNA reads TGTGCCAGCAGCTCGATCGGAATTCCCTACGAGCAGTACTTC.

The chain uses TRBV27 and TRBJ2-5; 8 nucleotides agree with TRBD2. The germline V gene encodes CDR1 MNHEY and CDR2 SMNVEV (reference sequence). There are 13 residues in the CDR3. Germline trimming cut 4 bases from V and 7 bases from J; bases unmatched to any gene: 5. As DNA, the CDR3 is TGTGCCAGCAGTTCGGGGGGGATCGGGACCCAGTACTTC. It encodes CASSSGGIGTQYF.

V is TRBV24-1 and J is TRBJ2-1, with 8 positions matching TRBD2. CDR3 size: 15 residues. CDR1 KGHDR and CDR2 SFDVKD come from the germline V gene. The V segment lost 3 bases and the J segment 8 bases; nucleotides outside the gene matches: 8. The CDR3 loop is CATSDVREGRHEQFF. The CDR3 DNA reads TGTGCCACCAGTGATGTCCGGGAGGGCCGCCATGAGCAGTTCTTC.

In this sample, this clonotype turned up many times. CDR3 sequence: CSASDGPGQGIDGYTF. The CDR3 nucleotides read TGCAGTGCTAGCGACGGACCGGGACAGGGAATAGATGGCTACACCTTC. This chain connects TRBV20-1 to TRBJ1-2; 9 nucleotides agree with TRBD1. This CDR3 is 16 amino acids long. From germline, CDR1 is DFQATT and CDR2 SNEGSKA (reference sequence). Unmatched junction bases numbered 14, after V lost 3 bases and J lost 6 bases.

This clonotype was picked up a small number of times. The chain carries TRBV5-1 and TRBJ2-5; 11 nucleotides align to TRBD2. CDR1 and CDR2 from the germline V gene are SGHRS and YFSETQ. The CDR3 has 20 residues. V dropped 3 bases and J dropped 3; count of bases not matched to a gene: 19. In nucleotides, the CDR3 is TGCGCCAGCAGCTCTCGTCCGGTTCAAGCGACTAGCGGGGCGAAAGAGACCCAGTACTTC. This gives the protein CASSSRPVQATSGAKETQYF.

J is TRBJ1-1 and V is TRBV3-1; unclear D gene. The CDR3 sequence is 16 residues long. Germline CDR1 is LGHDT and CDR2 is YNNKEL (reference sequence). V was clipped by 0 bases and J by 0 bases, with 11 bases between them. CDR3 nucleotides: TGTGCCAGCAGCCAAGATGGTAGGGTAGTGAACACTGAAGCTTTCTTT. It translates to CASSQDGRVVNTEAFF.

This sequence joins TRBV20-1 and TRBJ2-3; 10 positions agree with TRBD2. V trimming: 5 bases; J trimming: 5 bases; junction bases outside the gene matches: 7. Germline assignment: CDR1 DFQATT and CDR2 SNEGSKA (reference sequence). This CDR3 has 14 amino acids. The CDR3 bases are TGCAGTGCTCCCACTAGCGGGGTTGTAGATACGCAGTATTTT. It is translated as CSAPTSGVVDTQYF.

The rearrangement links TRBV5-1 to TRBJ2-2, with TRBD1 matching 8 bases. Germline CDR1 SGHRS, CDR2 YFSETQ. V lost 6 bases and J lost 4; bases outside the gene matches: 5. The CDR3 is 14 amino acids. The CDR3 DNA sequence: TGCGCCAGCACCGGGACAGGCGGCACCGGGGAGCTGTTTTTT. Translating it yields CASTGTGGTGELFF.

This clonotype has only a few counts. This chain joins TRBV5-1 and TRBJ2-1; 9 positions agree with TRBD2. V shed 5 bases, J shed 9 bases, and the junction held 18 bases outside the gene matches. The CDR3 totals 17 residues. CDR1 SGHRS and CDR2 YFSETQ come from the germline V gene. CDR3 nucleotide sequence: TGCGCCAGCAGGACAGACGTAGCGGGAGCGTGGGGGGGTGAGCAGTTCTTC. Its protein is CASRTDVAGAWGGEQFF.

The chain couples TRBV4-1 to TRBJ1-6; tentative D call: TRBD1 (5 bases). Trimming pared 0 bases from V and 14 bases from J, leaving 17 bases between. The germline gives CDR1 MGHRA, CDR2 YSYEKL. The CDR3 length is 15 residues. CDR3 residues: CASSQEGLNSQTLHF. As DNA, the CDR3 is TGCGCCAGCAGCCAAGAGGGGCTTAACTCTCAGACCCTCCACTTT.

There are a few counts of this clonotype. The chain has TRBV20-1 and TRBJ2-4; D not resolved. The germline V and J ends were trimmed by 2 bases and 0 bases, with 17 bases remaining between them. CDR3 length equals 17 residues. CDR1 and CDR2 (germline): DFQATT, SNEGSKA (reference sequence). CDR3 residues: CSARKTPNTIAKNIQYF. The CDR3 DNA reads TGCAGTGCTAGAAAGACACCGAACACTATAGCCAAAAACATTCAGTACTTC.

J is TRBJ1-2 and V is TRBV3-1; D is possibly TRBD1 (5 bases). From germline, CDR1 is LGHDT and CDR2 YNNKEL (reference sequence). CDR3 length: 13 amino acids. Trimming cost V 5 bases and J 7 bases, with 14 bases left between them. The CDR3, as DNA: TGTGCCAGCAGCGTAAGTACGGGACGTGGCTACACCTTC. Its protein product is CASSVSTGRGYTF.